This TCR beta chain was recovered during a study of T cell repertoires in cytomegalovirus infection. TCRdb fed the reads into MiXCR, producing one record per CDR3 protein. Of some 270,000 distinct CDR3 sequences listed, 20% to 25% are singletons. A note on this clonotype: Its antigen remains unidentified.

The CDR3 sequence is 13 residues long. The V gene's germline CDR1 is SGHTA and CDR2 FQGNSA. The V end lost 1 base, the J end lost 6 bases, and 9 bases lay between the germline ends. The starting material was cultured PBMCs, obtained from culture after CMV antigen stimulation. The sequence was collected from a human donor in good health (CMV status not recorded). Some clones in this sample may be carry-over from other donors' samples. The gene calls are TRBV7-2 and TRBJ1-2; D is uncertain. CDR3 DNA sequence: TGTGCCAGCAGCTTAGTAGGCCAGGATGGCTACACCTTC. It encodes CASSLVGQDGYTF.